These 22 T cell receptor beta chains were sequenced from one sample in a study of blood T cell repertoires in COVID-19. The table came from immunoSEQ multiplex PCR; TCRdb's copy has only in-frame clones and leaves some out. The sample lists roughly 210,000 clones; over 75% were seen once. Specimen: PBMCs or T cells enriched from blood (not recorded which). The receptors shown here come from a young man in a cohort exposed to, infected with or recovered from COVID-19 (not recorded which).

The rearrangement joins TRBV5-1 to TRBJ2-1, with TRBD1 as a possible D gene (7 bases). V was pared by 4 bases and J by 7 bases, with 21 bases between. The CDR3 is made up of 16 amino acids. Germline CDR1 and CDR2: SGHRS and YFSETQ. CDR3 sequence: CASSLAGRPGGNEQFF. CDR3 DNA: TGCGCCAGCAGCCTCGCTGGGCGGCCAGGGGGGAATGAGCAGTTCTTC.

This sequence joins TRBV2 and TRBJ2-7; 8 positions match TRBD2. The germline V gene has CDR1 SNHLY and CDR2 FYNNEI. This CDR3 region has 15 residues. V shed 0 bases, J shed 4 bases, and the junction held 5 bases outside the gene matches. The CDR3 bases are TGTGCCAGCAGTGAAGCGCGCGGGGGGTTTTACGAGCAGTACTTC. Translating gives CASSEARGGFYEQYF.

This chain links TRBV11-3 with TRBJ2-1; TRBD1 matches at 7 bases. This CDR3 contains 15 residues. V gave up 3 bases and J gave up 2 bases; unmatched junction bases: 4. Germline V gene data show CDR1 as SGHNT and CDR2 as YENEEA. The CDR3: CASSFLGQAYNEQFF. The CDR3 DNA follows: TGTGCCAGCAGCTTCCTAGGACAGGCCTACAATGAGCAGTTCTTC.

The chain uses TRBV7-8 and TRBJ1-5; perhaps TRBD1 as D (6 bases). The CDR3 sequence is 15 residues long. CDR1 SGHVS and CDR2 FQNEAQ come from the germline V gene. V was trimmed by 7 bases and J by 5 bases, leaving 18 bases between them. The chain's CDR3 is CASNPITGYHQPQHF. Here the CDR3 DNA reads TGTGCCAGCAACCCTATTACAGGGTATCATCAGCCCCAGCATTTT.

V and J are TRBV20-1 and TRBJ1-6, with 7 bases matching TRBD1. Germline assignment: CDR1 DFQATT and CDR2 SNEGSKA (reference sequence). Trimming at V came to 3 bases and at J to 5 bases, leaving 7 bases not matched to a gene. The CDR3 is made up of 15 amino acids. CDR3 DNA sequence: TGCAGTGCTAGTCTCCTGACAGGGCATAATTCACCCCTCCACTTT. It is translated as CSASLLTGHNSPLHF.

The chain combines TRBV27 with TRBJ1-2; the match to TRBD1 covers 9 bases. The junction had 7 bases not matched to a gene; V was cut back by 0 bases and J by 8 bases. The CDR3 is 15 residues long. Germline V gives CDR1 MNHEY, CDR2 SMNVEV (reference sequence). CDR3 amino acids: CASSLSGTGSDGYTF. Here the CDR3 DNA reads TGTGCCAGCAGTTTATCCGGGACAGGGAGTGACGGCTACACCTTC.

The CDR3 loop reads CASRSSPYGYTF. DNA of the CDR3: TGTGCCAGCAGGTCGAGCCCCTATGGCTACACCTTC. The chain links TRBV2 to TRBJ1-2; the D is unclear. Trimming took off 6 bases at V and 4 bases at J, with 9 bases between the two ends. The germline V gene has CDR1 SNHLY and CDR2 FYNNEI. This CDR3 has 12 amino acids.

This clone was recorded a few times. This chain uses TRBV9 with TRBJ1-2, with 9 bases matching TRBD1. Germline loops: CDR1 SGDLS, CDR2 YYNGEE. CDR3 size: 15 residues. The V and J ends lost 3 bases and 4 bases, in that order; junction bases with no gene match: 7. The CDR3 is CASSGGTGRLYGYTF. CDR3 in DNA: TGTGCCAGCAGCGGAGGGACAGGGCGGCTCTATGGCTACACCTTC.

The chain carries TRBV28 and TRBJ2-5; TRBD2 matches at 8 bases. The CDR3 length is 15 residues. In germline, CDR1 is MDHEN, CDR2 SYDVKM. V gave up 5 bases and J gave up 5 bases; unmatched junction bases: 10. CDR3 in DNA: TGTGCCAGCAGTGAGGGACTAGTTGCCCCCGAGACCCAGTACTTC. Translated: CASSEGLVAPETQYF.

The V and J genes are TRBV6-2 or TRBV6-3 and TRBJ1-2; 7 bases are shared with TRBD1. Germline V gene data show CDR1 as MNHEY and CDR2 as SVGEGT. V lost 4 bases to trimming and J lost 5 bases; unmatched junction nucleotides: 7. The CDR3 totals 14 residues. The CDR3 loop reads CASSSTGLWYGYTF. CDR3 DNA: TGTGCCAGCAGTTCGACAGGGTTGTGGTATGGCTACACCTTC.

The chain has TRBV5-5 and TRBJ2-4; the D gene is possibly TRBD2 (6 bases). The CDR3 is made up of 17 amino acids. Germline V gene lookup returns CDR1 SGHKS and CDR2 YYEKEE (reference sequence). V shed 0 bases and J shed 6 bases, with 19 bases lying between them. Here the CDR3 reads CASSLATLRDSANIQYF. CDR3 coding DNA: TGTGCCAGCAGCTTGGCCACCTTAAGGGACTCGGCAAACATTCAGTACTTC.

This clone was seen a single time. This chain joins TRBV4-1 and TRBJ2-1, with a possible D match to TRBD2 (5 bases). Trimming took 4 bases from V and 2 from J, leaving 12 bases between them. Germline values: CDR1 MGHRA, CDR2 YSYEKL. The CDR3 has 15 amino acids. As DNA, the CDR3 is TGCGCCAGCAGCCGGCTCCCCGGGGCCTACAATGAGCAGTTCTTC. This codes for CASSRLPGAYNEQFF.

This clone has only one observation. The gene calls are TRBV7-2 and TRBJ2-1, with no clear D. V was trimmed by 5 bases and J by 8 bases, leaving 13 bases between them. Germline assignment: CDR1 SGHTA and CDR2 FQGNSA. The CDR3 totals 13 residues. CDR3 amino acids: CASSTYTVYEQFF. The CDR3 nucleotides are TGTGCCAGCAGCACGTATACAGTCTATGAGCAGTTCTTC. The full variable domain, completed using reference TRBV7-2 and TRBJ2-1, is GAGVSQSPSNKVTEKGKDVELRCDPISGHTALYWYRQSLGQGLEFLIYFQGNSAPDKSGLPSDRFSAERTGGSVSTLTIQRTQQEDSAVYLCASSTYTVYEQFFGPGTRLTVL.

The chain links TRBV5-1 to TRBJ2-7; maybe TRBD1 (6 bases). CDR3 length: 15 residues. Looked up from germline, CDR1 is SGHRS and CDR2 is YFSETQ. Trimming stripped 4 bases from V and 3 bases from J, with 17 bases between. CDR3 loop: CASSLRPRDNYEQYF. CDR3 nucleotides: TGCGCCAGCAGCCTCCGACCCCGGGACAACTACGAGCAGTACTTC. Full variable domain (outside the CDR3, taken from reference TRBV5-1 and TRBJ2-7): KAGVTQTPRYLIKTRGQQVTLSCSPISGHRSVSWYQQTPGQGLQFLFEYFSETQRNKGNFPGRFSGRQFSNSRSEMNVSTLELGDSALYLCASSLRPRDNYEQYFGPGTRLTVT.

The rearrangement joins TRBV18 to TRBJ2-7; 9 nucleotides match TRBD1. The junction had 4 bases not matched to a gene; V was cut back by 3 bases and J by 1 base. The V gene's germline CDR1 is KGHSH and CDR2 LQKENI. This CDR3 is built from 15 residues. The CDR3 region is CASSPTGTGSYEQYF. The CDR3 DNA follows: TGTGCCAGCTCACCCACCGGGACAGGGTCCTACGAGCAGTACTTC.

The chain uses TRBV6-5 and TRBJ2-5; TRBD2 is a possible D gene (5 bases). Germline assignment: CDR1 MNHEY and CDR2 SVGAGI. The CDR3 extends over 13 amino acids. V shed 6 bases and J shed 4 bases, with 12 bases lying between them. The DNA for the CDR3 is TGTGCCAGCAGCCGGACCGAGGGAGAGACCCAGTACTTC. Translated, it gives CASSRTEGETQYF.

The CDR3 coding sequence is TGTGCCAGCAGTTCCAACAGGGTGAGGACTAACTATGGCTACACCTTC. This sequence encodes CASSSNRVRTNYGYTF. The rearrangement joins TRBV28 to TRBJ1-2, with D maybe TRBD1 (6 bases). Between the trimmed V and J ends, which lost 4 bases and 0 bases, there was a span of 15 bases. This CDR3 is built from 16 residues. From germline, CDR1 is MDHEN and CDR2 SYDVKM.

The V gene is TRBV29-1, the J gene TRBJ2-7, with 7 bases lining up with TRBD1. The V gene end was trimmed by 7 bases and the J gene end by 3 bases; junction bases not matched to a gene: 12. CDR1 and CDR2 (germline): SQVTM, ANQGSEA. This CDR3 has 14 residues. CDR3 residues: CSAGSTGYYYEQYF. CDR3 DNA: TGCAGCGCTGGCTCGACAGGGTACTACTACGAGCAGTACTTC.

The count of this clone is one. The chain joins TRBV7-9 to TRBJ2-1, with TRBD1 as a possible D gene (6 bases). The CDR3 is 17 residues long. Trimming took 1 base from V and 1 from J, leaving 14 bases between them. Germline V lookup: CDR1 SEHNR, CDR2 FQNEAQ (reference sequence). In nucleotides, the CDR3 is TGTGCCAGCAGCTTAGGGGGTGGGCAGGGGTCCTACAATGAGCAGTTCTTC. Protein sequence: CASSLGGGQGSYNEQFF.

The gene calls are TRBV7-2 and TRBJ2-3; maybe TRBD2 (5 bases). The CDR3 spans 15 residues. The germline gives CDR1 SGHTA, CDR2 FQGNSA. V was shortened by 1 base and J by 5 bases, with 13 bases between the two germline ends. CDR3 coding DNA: TGTGCCAGCAGCTTAGGCATAGTAGCGAGAGATACGCAGTATTTT. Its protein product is CASSLGIVARDTQYF. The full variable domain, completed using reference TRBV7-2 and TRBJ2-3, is GAGVSQSPSNKVTEKGKDVELRCDPISGHTALYWYRQSLGQGLEFLIYFQGNSAPDKSGLPSDRFSAERTGGSVSTLTIQRTQQEDSAVYLCASSLGIVARDTQYFGPGTRLTVL.

The chain's CDR3 is CASSLGQGADEQFF. The CDR3 DNA follows: TGTGCCAGCAGCTTAGGACAGGGCGCGGATGAGCAGTTCTTC. V usage is TRBV7-2 and J usage is TRBJ2-1; 7 bases agree with TRBD1. V gave up 1 base and J gave up 8 bases; unmatched junction bases: 5. There are 14 residues in the CDR3. Germline CDR1 and CDR2: SGHTA and FQGNSA.

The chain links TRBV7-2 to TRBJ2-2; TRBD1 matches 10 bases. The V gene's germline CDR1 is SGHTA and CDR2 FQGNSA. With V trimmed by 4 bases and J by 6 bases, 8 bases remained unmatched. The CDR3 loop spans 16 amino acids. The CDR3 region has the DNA TGTGCCAGCAGCTCTGCAACGGGACAGGGGCCCGGGGAGCTGTTTTTT. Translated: CASSSATGQGPGELFF.